The clone carrying this T cell receptor beta chain showed up just a few times. TCRdb processed the 5' RACE reads anew with MiXCR; each CDR3 protein has one entry. The table includes about 150,000 distinct CDR3 sequences, less than 25% detected once. The entry originates in a study of T-cell memory formation after mild COVID-19. The sequenced sample was PBMCs or a T cell subset sorted from them (not recorded which). This TCR came from an adult woman who had mild COVID-19 (a few samples of this study predate the infection). Cell type and time point are not known.

The CDR3 DNA reads as TGCGCCAGCAGAGATGACCCAGGAGGCAATCAGCCCCAGCATTTT. It encodes CASRDDPGGNQPQHF. J is TRBJ1-5 and V is TRBV5-1; no firm D call. Germline CDR1 is SGHRS and CDR2 is YFSETQ. Trimming took off 5 bases at V and 2 bases at J, with 14 bases between the two ends. The length of the CDR3 is 15 residues.